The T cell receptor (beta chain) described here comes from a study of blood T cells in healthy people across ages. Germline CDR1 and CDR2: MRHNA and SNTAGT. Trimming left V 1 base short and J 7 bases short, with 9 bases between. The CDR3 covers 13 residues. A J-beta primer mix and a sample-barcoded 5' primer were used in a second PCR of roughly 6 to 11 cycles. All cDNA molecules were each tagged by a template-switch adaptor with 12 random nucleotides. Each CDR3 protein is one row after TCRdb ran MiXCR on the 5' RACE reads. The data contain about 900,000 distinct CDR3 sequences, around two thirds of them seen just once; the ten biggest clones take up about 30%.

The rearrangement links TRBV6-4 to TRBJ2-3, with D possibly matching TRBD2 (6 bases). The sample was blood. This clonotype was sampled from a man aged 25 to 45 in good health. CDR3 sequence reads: CASSDCGTNTQYF. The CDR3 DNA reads TGTGCCAGCAGTGACTGCGGGACCAATACGCAGTATTTT.